This entry features one T cell receptor beta chain sequence. Measured with immunoSEQ multiplex PCR; TCRdb has only the in-frame clones, and not every one. Of roughly 190,000 clones listed, about 86% are singletons. The data originate from a study of blood T cell repertoires in COVID-19. The wider study: Whether acute or convalescent, the COVID-19 samples came from the United States, Italy and Spain.

Germline lookup yields CDR1 MNHEY and CDR2 SVGEGT. The J segment lost 3 bases and the V segment lost 2 bases, leaving 3 bases of the junction unmatched. The CDR3 is 16 residues long. The sequence was collected from an elderly woman in a cohort sampled during active or convalescent COVID-19. This chain links TRBV6-2 or TRBV6-3 with TRBJ2-2; 10 nucleotides align to TRBD1. The sequencing input was peripheral blood. CDR3 sequence (DNA): TGTGCCAGCAGTTACAGACAGGGGGCTTACACCGGGGAGCTGTTTTTT. Translation: CASSYRQGAYTGELFF.